This T cell receptor beta chain was recorded in a study of CD8+ T cells in alopecia areata. RNA was isolated and reverse transcribed to cDNA, the sequencing template. The protocol was immunoSEQ multiplex PCR, while the TCRdb copy is restricted to in-frame clones and leaves out a portion. The data show 150,000 to 160,000 clones, around 50% seen once. This clonotype originated in a human donor with alopecia areata. Sequences were derived from CD8+ T cells sorted from blood, sampled at week 0.

The CDR3 DNA sequence: TGTGCCAGCGGAGACAGGGGTGACTCACCCCTCCACTTT. Protein product: CASGDRGDSPLHF. The chain combines TRBV6-5 with TRBJ1-6; 8 bases align to TRBD1. This CDR3 contains 13 residues. The germline gives CDR1 MNHEY, CDR2 SVGAGI. V gave up 8 bases and J gave up 10 bases; unmatched junction bases: 7.